The text below deals with one TCR beta chain. Profiled with immunoSEQ multiplex PCR; TCRdb holds only in-frame clones, not every one. Of 200,000 to 250,000 clones listed, just under 90% are singletons. The sample comes from a study of blood T cell repertoires in COVID-19. V was trimmed by 3 bases and J by 5 bases, leaving 17 bases between them. There are 15 residues in the CDR3. Germline lookup yields CDR1 PRHDT and CDR2 FYEKMQ (reference sequence). Sequencing was done on a sample of peripheral blood. This clonotype was sampled from a man aged 25 to 40 with COVID-19, enrolled during active disease. The gene calls are TRBV13 and TRBJ2-7, with TRBD1 as a possible D gene (7 bases). CDR3 region: CASSFRLTGRNEQYF. DNA for the CDR3: TGTGCCAGCAGCTTTCGATTGACAGGGAGGAACGAGCAGTACTTC. Filled out from reference TRBV13 and TRBJ2-7, the complete variable domain reads AAGVIQSPRHLIKEKRETATLKCYPIPRHDTVYWYQQGPGQDPQFLISFYEKMQSDKGSIPDRFSAQQFSDYHSELNMSSLELGDSALYFCASSFRLTGRNEQYFGPGTRLTVT.